Shown below are 25 T cell receptor beta chains from a single sample sequenced in a study of blood T cells in healthy people across ages. Next came a second PCR, run for about 6 to 12 cycles, which used a sample-barcoded 5' primer along with a J-beta primer mix. Via MiXCR, TCRdb re-called the 5' RACE reads, giving one row per CDR3 protein. The table has 700,000 to 900,000 distinct CDR3 sequences, around a quarter seen once; the top ten hold 3%. The sample also formed part of further work on T cells of mothers and their children.

Sequencing input: blood. Receptors originate from a boy younger than 18 in good health.

In DNA, the CDR3 is TGTGCCAGCAGTGACCCGGGACAGGGGGCTCTAGATACGCAGTATTTT. Its translation is CASSDPGQGALDTQYF. The chain combines TRBV12-3 or TRBV12-4 with TRBJ2-3; 12 bases are a match to TRBD1. This CDR3 spans 16 amino acids. The junction had 8 bases not matched to a gene; V was cut back by 5 bases and J by 5 bases.

V and J are TRBV7-2 and TRBJ2-3, with D tentatively TRBD2 (5 bases). The CDR3 spans 14 residues. Trimming pared 5 bases from V and 6 bases from J, leaving 15 bases between. The V gene's germline CDR1 is SGHTA and CDR2 FQGNSA. CDR3 sequence (DNA): TGTGCCAGCAGCCACGGACTCCGGTGGGATACGCAGTATTTT. Encoded protein: CASSHGLRWDTQYF. Full variable domain (remainder filled in from reference TRBV7-2 and TRBJ2-3): GAGVSQSPSNKVTEKGKDVELRCDPISGHTALYWYRQSLGQGLEFLIYFQGNSAPDKSGLPSDRFSAERTGGSVSTLTIQRTQQEDSAVYLCASSHGLRWDTQYFGPGTRLTVL.

In this sample, this clonotype turned up a few times. This chain connects TRBV2 to TRBJ2-7, with D unclear. The CDR3 extends over 14 amino acids. Germline values: CDR1 SNHLY, CDR2 FYNNEI. Trimming took off 2 bases at V and 2 bases at J, with 10 bases between the two ends. CDR3: CASSENSGPYEQYF. CDR3 sequence (DNA): TGTGCCAGCAGTGAAAACAGTGGTCCCTACGAGCAGTACTTC.

Notes on this clonotype: One junction end disagrees with the germline gene, perhaps due to a read error. This chain uses TRBV28 with TRBJ2-1; maybe TRBD1 (5 bases). CDR1 is MDHEN and CDR2 is SYDVKM in the germline V gene. The CDR3 covers 15 residues. CDR3 coding DNA: TGTGCCAGCAGTTTCGGACATAGCTCCTACAAAGAGCAGTTCTTC. This translates into CASSFGHSSYKEQFF.

This chain uses TRBV5-1 with TRBJ2-5, with 9 bases identical to TRBD2. The V gene end was trimmed by 2 bases and the J gene end by 5 bases; junction bases not matched to a gene: 13. The CDR3 loop spans 17 amino acids. In germline, CDR1 is SGHRS, CDR2 YFSETQ. The CDR3 is CASSFLPGGLAWETQYF. Written as DNA, the CDR3 is TGCGCCAGCAGCTTCCTTCCAGGGGGACTAGCTTGGGAGACCCAGTACTTC.

This clonotype was recorded a few times. The chain recombines TRBV12-3 or TRBV12-4 with TRBJ1-1; no firm D call. Trimming took off 4 bases at V and 1 base at J, with 16 bases between the two ends. The CDR3 sequence is 16 residues long. CDR3 nucleotide sequence: TGTGCCAGCAGTTCCCTCAACATCAGCCCGAACACTGAAGCTTTCTTT. It is translated as CASSSLNISPNTEAFF.

This clonotype showed up just a few times. The chain couples TRBV11-2 to TRBJ1-2; D unclear. Germline lookup yields CDR1 SGHAT and CDR2 FQNNGV. With 5 bases removed from V and 8 bases from J, the gap between germline ends came to 15 bases. The CDR3 is 13 amino acids. CDR3 sequence reads: CASSPIAGLGYTF. CDR3 DNA sequence: TGTGCCAGCAGCCCTATCGCGGGCCTGGGCTACACCTTC.

The CDR3 reads CASSVGTGGYNEQFF. CDR3 in DNA: TGTGCCAGCAGTGTCGGGACAGGGGGATACAATGAGCAGTTCTTC. The chain is built from TRBV28 and TRBJ2-1; TRBD1 matches 11 bases. Trimming took 5 bases from V and 4 from J; bases not matched to a gene: 4. Germline-derived CDR1 and CDR2 are MDHEN and SYDVKM. The CDR3 length is 15 residues.

The V and J genes are TRBV18 and TRBJ2-5; TRBD2 is a possible D gene (6 bases). V was cut by 2 bases and J by 5 bases, with 12 bases left in between. Germline V gene sequence: CDR1 KGHSH, CDR2 LQKENI. This CDR3 spans 14 amino acids. CDR3 in DNA: TGTGCCAGCTCACCATCGGGGGTCGACGAGACCCAGTACTTC. This translates into CASSPSGVDETQYF.

In its sample, this clonotype was seen a few times. This chain uses TRBV5-5 with TRBJ2-7, with TRBD1 as a possible D gene (5 bases). With 5 bases removed from V and 2 bases from J, the gap between germline ends came to 17 bases. The CDR3 spans 15 residues. Germline lookup yields CDR1 SGHKS and CDR2 YYEKEE (reference sequence). CDR3 in DNA: TGTGCCAGCAGTTCACCTGACAGTTTCCCCTACGAGCAGTACTTC. Its translation is CASSSPDSFPYEQYF. The complete variable domain, with remaining parts taken from reference TRBV5-5 and TRBJ2-7, reads DAGVTQSPTHLIKTRGQQVTLRCSPISGHKSVSWYQQVLGQGPQFIFQYYEKEERGRGNFPDRFSARQFPNYSSELNVNALLLGDSALYLCASSSPDSFPYEQYFGPGTRLTVT.

The chain couples TRBV4-2 to TRBJ1-4, with a weak D call TRBD1 (5 bases). This CDR3 comprises 15 residues. Germline CDR1 and CDR2: LGHNA and YNFKEQ. With 0 bases removed from V and 4 bases from J, the gap between germline ends came to 9 bases. CDR3 protein: CASSQEGRLNEKLFF. The CDR3 nucleotides are TGTGCCAGCAGCCAAGAGGGACGGCTTAATGAAAAACTGTTTTTT.

The chain is built from TRBV3-1 and TRBJ1-1; the D gene is possibly TRBD1 (6 bases). V was pared by 7 bases and J by 2 bases, with 14 bases between. CDR1 and CDR2 (germline): LGHDT, YNNKEL (reference sequence). The CDR3 consists of 14 residues. The CDR3 is CASISRGVNTEAFF. The CDR3 DNA reads as TGTGCCAGCATTTCGAGGGGGGTTAACACTGAAGCTTTCTTT.

This chain links TRBV20-1 with TRBJ2-5; possible D gene TRBD2, 6 bases. Germline CDR1 reads DFQATT; CDR2 reads SNEGSKA (reference sequence). The germline V and J ends were trimmed by 6 bases and 3 bases, with 11 bases remaining between them. The CDR3 is 12 amino acids. Written as DNA, the CDR3 is TGCAGTGCCGAAGGAGGGAAAGAGACCCAGTACTTC. Translating it yields CSAEGGKETQYF.

V gene TRBV6-1 combines with J gene TRBJ2-7, with a weak D call TRBD2 (6 bases). V lost 7 bases to trimming and J lost 2 bases, with 18 bases between them. The CDR3 is 15 residues long. Germline V gene lookup returns CDR1 MNHNS and CDR2 SASEGT. CDR3 bases: TGTGCCAGCAATCCCGCCGGGGCGGGGACCTACGAGCAGTACTTC. Its translation: CASNPAGAGTYEQYF.

This clonotype was picked up a small number of times. The chain has TRBV10-3 and TRBJ1-1; weak D call: TRBD1 (5 bases). The V gene's germline CDR1 is ENHRY and CDR2 SYGVKD. CDR3 length: 14 amino acids. Trimming left V 3 bases short and J 7 bases short, with 15 bases between. The CDR3 sequence: CAISDVRVNFEAFF. The CDR3 nucleotides read TGTGCCATCAGTGACGTCAGGGTTAACTTTGAAGCTTTCTTT.

A few counts support this clonotype. The genes are TRBV6-6 and TRBJ1-5; D call uncertain. This CDR3 is built from 14 residues. Per germline, CDR1 MNHNY and CDR2 SVGAGI (reference sequence). Trimming removed 2 bases at V and 7 bases at J, with 12 bases between. CDR3 bases: TGTGCCAGCAGTTACGAAGCTCCCAGGCAGCCCCAGCATTTT. As protein: CASSYEAPRQPQHF.

This chain links TRBV2 with TRBJ2-1, with D possibly matching TRBD2 (6 bases). V was trimmed by 2 bases and J by 2 bases, leaving 19 bases between them. In germline, CDR1 is SNHLY, CDR2 FYNNEI. This CDR3 has 18 amino acids. The CDR3 here is CASSETLRGRRTYNEQFF. The CDR3 DNA sequence: TGTGCCAGCAGTGAAACGTTGCGGGGACGACGGACCTACAATGAGCAGTTCTTC. Full variable domain (remainder filled in from reference TRBV2 and TRBJ2-1): EPEVTQTPSHQVTQMGQEVILRCVPISNHLYFYWYRQILGQKVEFLVSFYNNEISEKSEIFDDQFSVERPDGSNFTLKIRSTKLEDSAMYFCASSETLRGRRTYNEQFFGPGTRLTVL.

The chain carries TRBV6-2 or TRBV6-3 and TRBJ2-1; TRBD2 might be the D (5 bases). This CDR3 is 14 amino acids long. V lost 2 bases and J lost 4, with 9 bases in between. The germline gives CDR1 MNHEY, CDR2 SVGEGT. This CDR3 reads CASSYPGNYNEQFF. CDR3 nucleotide sequence: TGTGCCAGCAGTTACCCCGGGAATTACAATGAGCAGTTCTTC.

The chain links TRBV27 to TRBJ2-6; no definite D call. CDR1 is MNHEY, CDR2 SMNVEV, per germline (reference sequence). The CDR3 loop spans 18 amino acids. The V end lost 2 bases, the J end lost 4 bases, and 18 bases lay between the germline ends. DNA for the CDR3: TGTGCCAGCAGTTTAATTTTCAAAGGGCTCAGAGGGGCCAACGTCCTGACTTTC. Residues: CASSLIFKGLRGANVLTF. The full variable domain, in which reference TRBV27 and TRBJ2-6 provide the parts outside the CDR3, is EAQVTQNPRYLITVTGKKLTVTCSQNMNHEYMSWYRQDPGLGLRQIYYSMNVEVTDKGDVPEGYKVSRKEKRNFPLILESPSPNQTSLYFCASSLIFKGLRGANVLTFGAGSRLTVL.

This clonotype was detected a few times. The rearrangement joins TRBV29-1 to TRBJ1-2; TRBD1 is a possible D gene (6 bases). Per the germline V gene, CDR1 is SQVTM and CDR2 is ANQGSEA. CDR3 length: 15 residues. V was shortened by 4 bases and J by 3 bases, with 18 bases between the two germline ends. The CDR3 nucleotides read TGCAGCGTTGGGCCCTCGGCAGGGGTCGACTATGGCTACACCTTC. Encoded protein: CSVGPSAGVDYGYTF.

The V call is TRBV4-1, the J call TRBJ2-2; 9 bases line up with TRBD1. The CDR3 length is 17 residues. V shed 1 base, J shed 5 bases, and the junction held 8 bases outside the gene matches. CDR1 and CDR2 (germline): MGHRA, YSYEKL. This CDR3 is CASSQGLGQGITGELFF. The CDR3 region has the DNA TGCGCCAGCAGCCAAGGGTTGGGACAGGGTATAACCGGGGAGCTGTTTTTT.

The rearrangement joins TRBV6-6 to TRBJ2-1; D may be TRBD1 (5 bases). Gene TRBJ2-5 matches the end of the DNA better, so the J call may be wrong. Germline lookup yields CDR1 MNHNY and CDR2 SVGAGI (reference sequence). The CDR3 has 14 residues. The CDR3 DNA is TGTGCCAGCAGGCAGGGCAGGGTAACAGAGACCCAGTACTTC. Translated: CASRQGRVTETQYF.

Regarding this clonotype: The junction differs from germline at one of its ends, possibly a read error. The chain joins TRBV6-5 to TRBJ2-7; 9 positions match TRBD1. Looked up from germline, CDR1 is MNHEY and CDR2 is SVGAGI. This CDR3 is built from 13 residues. CDR3 sequence reads: CAVWDRASYEQYF. Here the CDR3 DNA reads TGCGCCGTCTGGGACAGGGCTTCCTACGAGCAGTACTTC.

This clonotype turned up a few times. The chain uses TRBV6-5 and TRBJ2-2, with D uncertain. Germline V gene sequence: CDR1 MNHEY, CDR2 SVGAGI. The V and J ends lost 10 bases and 0 bases respectively, with 9 bases between them. The CDR3 spans 13 residues. This CDR3 is CATPDPNTGELFF. The CDR3 DNA sequence: TGTGCCACCCCGGACCCGAACACCGGGGAGCTGTTTTTT.

This rearrangement joins TRBV18 to TRBJ2-1; 12 bases agree with TRBD2. The J call is uncertain, as TRBJ2-7 better fits the DNA end. The CDR3 runs to 15 residues. Germline V lookup: CDR1 KGHSH, CDR2 LQKENI. The CDR3 DNA is TGTGCCAGCTCACCCACTAGCGGGGGGAACAATGAACAGTACTTC. Protein sequence: CASSPTSGGNNEQYF.